A selection of T cell receptor beta chains follows, all from one sample in a study of blood T cells in healthy people across ages. Via MiXCR, TCRdb re-called the 5' RACE reads, giving one row per CDR3 protein. The table has approximately 1.5 million distinct CDR3 sequences, less than 45% seen once. Sequenced material: blood. The receptors were gathered from a woman aged 18 to 35 in good health. The CDR3 runs from the conserved cysteine through the conserved F or W. A D gene is named only where the DNA matches it firmly. Only part of the rows carry a size: once, few, many, or a class if the clone is expanded.

TRBV27	TRBJ1-1	few	TRBD1	CASSSTGGGGTEAFF	TGTGCCAGCAGTTCCACAGGGGGAGGGGGTACTGAAGCTTTCTTT
TRBV7-2	TRBJ1-5	few	TRBD1	CASSPGDRRSNQPQHF	TGTGCCAGCAGCCCGGGGGACAGGCGATCAAATCAGCCCCAGCATTTT
TRBV4-1	TRBJ2-7	many	NA	CASSQDHTGRRSYEQYF	TGCGCCAGCAGCCAAGATCACACGGGGAGAAGGTCCTACGAGCAGTACTTC
TRBV20-1	TRBJ2-7	once	TRBD2	CSAVTSGRAFYEQYF	TGCAGTGCTGTTACTAGCGGGAGGGCCTTTTACGAGCAGTACTTC
TRBV3-1	TRBJ2-1	NA	TRBD2	CASGVGGRAREQFF	TGTGCCAGCGGGGTTGGCGGGAGGGCCCGTGAGCAGTTCTTC
TRBV6-6	TRBJ2-5	few	NA	CASTAEQETQYF	TGTGCCAGCACCGCAGAACAAGAGACCCAGTACTTC
TRBV30	TRBJ2-7	NA	NA	CAWRDNSYEQYF	TGTGCCTGGAGGGACAACTCCTACGAGCAGTACTTC
TRBV20-1	TRBJ2-1	NA	NA	CSAPALRAYNEQFF	TGCAGTGCTCCCGCTCTGCGGGCGTACAATGAGCAGTTCTTC
TRBV6-1	TRBJ2-1	few	TRBD2	CASSEARGGNEQFF	TGTGCCAGCAGTGAAGCGCGGGGGGGCAATGAGCAGTTCTTC
TRBV7-7	TRBJ2-5	NA	NA	CASSSGTLGHNEQYF	TGTGCTAGCAGCTCCGGGACTCTTGGCCACAATGAGCAGTACTTC
TRBV27	TRBJ1-6	NA	TRBD1	CASRTKTRDRVDSPLHF	TGTGCCAGCAGGACAAAGACCCGCGACAGGGTGGATTCACCCCTCCACTTT
TRBV10-3	TRBJ2-7	NA	NA	CAIRKWVRYEQYF	TGTGCCATCAGGAAATGGGTTAGGTACGAGCAGTACTTC
TRBV18	TRBJ2-3	NA	TRBD2	CASSKPGLVSQYF	TGTGCCAGCTCAAAGCCGGGACTAGTGTCGCAGTATTTT
TRBV27	TRBJ2-5	few	NA	CASTPLGRETQYF	TGTGCCAGCACCCCTTTGGGGCGAGAGACCCAGTACTTC